The entry below describes one T cell receptor beta chain. Its antigen is undetermined. Being one base from a much bigger clone, this may be a read error. The data are from a study of blood T cells in healthy people across ages. CDR3 length: 14 residues. The germline gives CDR1 MNHEY, CDR2 SMNVEV (reference sequence). Findings and limits, study-wide: As age increased, TCR beta diversity per million T cells fell in a roughly linear fashion. It was not possible, with unsorted PBMCs, to conclusively compare naive and antigen-experienced cells.

A second PCR, run for about 7 to 11 cycles, used a sample-barcoded 5' primer plus a J-beta primer mix. Each cDNA molecule was tagged by a template-switch adaptor that had 12 random nucleotides. Via MiXCR, TCRdb re-called the 5' RACE reads, giving one row per CDR3 protein. The sample lists more than 800,000 distinct CDR3 sequences; 29% were seen once. J is TRBJ2-1 and V is TRBV27; D might be TRBD1 (6 bases). The J call could be wrong; TRBJ2-7 is a better fit for the DNA end. Sequenced material: blood. The TCR comes from an elderly woman in good health. The CDR3: CASADRRSYNEQYF. The CDR3 DNA reads as TGTGCCAGCGCAGACAGGCGTTCCTACAATGAGCAGTACTTC.